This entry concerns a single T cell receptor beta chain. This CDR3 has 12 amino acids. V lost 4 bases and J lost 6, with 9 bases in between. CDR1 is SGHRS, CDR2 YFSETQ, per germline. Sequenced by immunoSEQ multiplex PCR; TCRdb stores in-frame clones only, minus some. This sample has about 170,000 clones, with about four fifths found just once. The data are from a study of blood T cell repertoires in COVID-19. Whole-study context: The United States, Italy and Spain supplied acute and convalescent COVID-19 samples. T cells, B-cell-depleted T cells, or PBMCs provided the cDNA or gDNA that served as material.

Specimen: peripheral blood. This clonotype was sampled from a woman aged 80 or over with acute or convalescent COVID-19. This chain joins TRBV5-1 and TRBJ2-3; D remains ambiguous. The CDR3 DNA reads TGCGCCAGCAGCCTGAGGCCTGATACGCAGTATTTT. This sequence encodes CASSLRPDTQYF.